Following are 17 T cell receptor beta chains from one sample sequenced in a study of identical twins. Via MiXCR, TCRdb re-called the 5' RACE reads, giving one row per CDR3 protein. Among 650,000 to 750,000 distinct CDR3 sequences listed, 21% were seen once. These data also formed part of another study, on T cells expressing NK-cell markers.

The sample consisted of PBMCs. The source is a young woman in good health.

The rearrangement links TRBV27 to TRBJ2-7, with D possibly being TRBD1 or TRBD2 (5 bases each). V shed 5 bases and J shed 5 bases, with 16 bases lying between them. Germline CDR1 reads MNHEY; CDR2 reads SMNVEV (reference sequence). This CDR3 comprises 14 residues. The CDR3 loop is CASSPTGTLHEQYF. The CDR3 DNA follows: TGTGCCAGCAGTCCAACCGGGACCCTCCACGAGCAGTACTTC.

This clonotype was found many times. The rearrangement uses TRBV29-1 and TRBJ2-7; TRBD1 agrees at 11 bases. The V segment lost 6 bases and the J segment 3 bases; nucleotides outside the gene matches: 7. Per germline, CDR1 SQVTM and CDR2 ANQGSEA. The CDR3 has 14 residues. The CDR3 DNA sequence: TGCAGCGTGGCTGGGACAGGGGGATTCTACGAGCAGTACTTC. It is translated as CSVAGTGGFYEQYF.

J is TRBJ2-2 and V is TRBV6-2 or TRBV6-3; the D gene is possibly TRBD1 (5 bases). V lost 8 bases to trimming and J lost 1 base, with 8 bases between them. Germline lookup yields CDR1 MNHEY and CDR2 SVGEGT. This CDR3 comprises 13 residues. The CDR3 bases are TGTGCCAGCCTAGGGGTGAACACCGGGGAGCTGTTTTTT. It encodes CASLGVNTGELFF.

This chain connects TRBV20-1 to TRBJ2-7; D may be TRBD1 or TRBD2 (5 bases each). V lost 1 base and J 2 bases, leaving 15 bases between the germline ends. The CDR3 length is 15 residues. Germline loops: CDR1 DFQATT, CDR2 SNEGSKA (reference sequence). In nucleotides, the CDR3 is TGCAGTGCTAGAGGCAGGGACGGCCAAACCTACGAGCAGTACTTC. As protein: CSARGRDGQTYEQYF.

This sequence joins TRBV7-3 and TRBJ2-1; D uncertain. This CDR3 has 14 residues. Between the trimmed V and J ends, which lost 1 base and 7 bases, there was a span of 11 bases. Germline values: CDR1 SGHTA, CDR2 FQGTGA. CDR3 nucleotides: TGTGCCAGCAGCTTAAGCGGCCTGACGAATGAGCAGTTCTTC. Its translation is CASSLSGLTNEQFF.

In its sample, this clonotype was seen a few times. This chain connects TRBV7-6 to TRBJ2-7, with TRBD2 matching 10 bases. CDR3 length: 16 residues. V was clipped by 0 bases and J by 4 bases; unmatched bases: 6. Germline V gene lookup returns CDR1 SGHVS and CDR2 FNYEAQ. The CDR3 DNA is TGTGCCAGCAGCTTAGCCCGGAGCGGGGGGGTTTACGAGCAGTACTTC. It specifies CASSLARSGGVYEQYF.

V gene TRBV6-2 or TRBV6-3 combines with J gene TRBJ2-7, with 11 bases matching TRBD1. V dropped 11 bases and J dropped 7; count of bases not matched to a gene: 10. CDR3 size: 13 residues. Germline CDR1 MNHEY, CDR2 SVGEGT. The CDR3 spells CAGGQGARYEQYF. CDR3 bases: TGTGCCGGCGGACAGGGGGCGAGGTATGAGCAGTACTTC.

The rearrangement links TRBV15 to TRBJ1-5, with D unresolved. Trimming cost V 0 bases and J 6 bases, with 9 bases left between them. This CDR3 region has 14 residues. CDR1 and CDR2 (germline): LNHNV, YYDKDF (reference sequence). In DNA, the CDR3 is TGTGCCACCAGCAGAGATAGAGTCTTTCAGCCCCAGCATTTT. Protein sequence: CATSRDRVFQPQHF.

J is TRBJ2-5 and V is TRBV7-9, with 7 bases identical to TRBD1. Per the germline V gene, CDR1 is SEHNR and CDR2 is FQNEAQ (reference sequence). With 4 bases clipped from V and 2 bases from J, the junction kept 4 bases outside the gene matches. The CDR3 consists of 14 residues. Written as DNA, the CDR3 is TGTGCCAGCAGCTCGGACAGGAGACAAGAGACCCAGTACTTC. Amino acids: CASSSDRRQETQYF.

The chain recombines TRBV3-1 with TRBJ2-7, with 7 nucleotides matching TRBD1. From germline, CDR1 is LGHDT and CDR2 YNNKEL (reference sequence). The CDR3 totals 17 residues. The trim removed 1 base at V and 2 bases at J, leaving 11 bases unmatched. CDR3 nucleotides: TGTGCCAGCAGCCAAGTAGGGTGGAGACAGGGAGCCTACGAGCAGTACTTC. This translates into CASSQVGWRQGAYEQYF.

This clonotype was seen more than once but under ten times. The chain combines TRBV5-1 with TRBJ2-7, with 10 bases identical to TRBD2. This CDR3 contains 14 residues. Germline lookup yields CDR1 SGHRS and CDR2 YFSETQ. The J segment lost 5 bases and the V segment lost 4 bases, leaving 6 bases of the junction unmatched. The CDR3 is CASSRAGGHHEQYF. CDR3 coding DNA: TGCGCCAGCAGCAGAGCGGGGGGGCACCACGAGCAGTACTTC.

The gene calls are TRBV6-1 and TRBJ2-5, with TRBD2 as a possible D gene (7 bases). From germline, CDR1 is MNHNS and CDR2 SASEGT. This CDR3 is 14 amino acids long. Trimming stripped 11 bases from V and 4 bases from J, with 20 bases between. The CDR3 sequence: CASKWGLAVETQYF. CDR3 nucleotides: TGTGCCTCTAAGTGGGGGCTAGCGGTAGAGACCCAGTACTTC.

This clonotype has only a few counts. The V gene is TRBV3-1, the J gene TRBJ1-6; the D gene is possibly TRBD1 (5 bases). The V gene lost 2 bases and the J gene lost 4 bases, with 18 bases spanning the gap. Germline V gene data show CDR1 as LGHDT and CDR2 as YNNKEL (reference sequence). The CDR3 totals 18 residues. CDR3 residues: CASSQKWGPRLYNSPLHF. The CDR3 coding sequence is TGTGCCAGCAGCCAAAAATGGGGACCGAGACTTTATAATTCACCCCTCCACTTT.

This chain links TRBV6-6 with TRBJ1-4; no firm D call. In germline, CDR1 is MNHNY, CDR2 SVGAGI (reference sequence). This CDR3 comprises 12 residues. Trimming took 2 bases from V and 4 from J, leaving 2 bases between them. CDR3 DNA sequence: TGTGCCAGCAGTTACGGTAATGAAAAACTGTTTTTT. Translation gives CASSYGNEKLFF.

In its sample, this clonotype was seen a few times. The gene calls are TRBV29-1 and TRBJ1-2; maybe TRBD1 (6 bases). Trimming took 5 bases from V and 4 from J, leaving 17 bases between them. The CDR3 contains 14 residues. Per the germline V gene, CDR1 is SQVTM and CDR2 is ANQGSEA. In nucleotides, the CDR3 is TGCAGCGTTTCCGGGACACATCTCAGCTATGGCTACACCTTC. This translates into CSVSGTHLSYGYTF.

This clonotype came up a few times. The gene calls are TRBV20-1 and TRBJ2-3; TRBD2 might be the D (7 bases). This CDR3 comprises 15 residues. Trimming pared 1 base from V and 4 bases from J, leaving 15 bases between. The germline CDR1 and CDR2 sequences are DFQATT and SNEGSKA (reference sequence). The CDR3 DNA is TGCAGTGCTAGAGTGGAGGGGAGGGGGGCAGATACGCAGTATTTT. It is translated as CSARVEGRGADTQYF.

J is TRBJ2-7 and V is TRBV20-1; 8 bases map to TRBD1. Germline trimming cut 7 bases from V and 7 bases from J; bases unmatched to any gene: 6. This CDR3 is 11 amino acids long. Germline V gives CDR1 DFQATT, CDR2 SNEGSKA (reference sequence). CDR3 amino acids: CSGDRGGEQYF. Written as DNA, the CDR3 is TGCAGTGGAGACAGGGGCGGGGAGCAGTACTTC.